This T cell receptor beta chain was obtained from a study of blood T cell repertoires in COVID-19 (TCRdb year 2020). Turning to the overall study: Collaborator samples came from the United States, Italy and Spain and covered acute and convalescent phases of COVID-19. The dataset comprised deeply sampled blood TCRbeta repertoires from subjects exposed to, actively infected with, or recovered from COVID-19. The repertoires were made available in a free public database intended to serve as a resource for research on the immune response to SARS-CoV-2. Nearly every sample came with metadata listing a de-identified subject ID, COVID-19 status, age in years and sex. Where available, HLA class I and class II types were taken from metadata supplied by the sample provider and were not determined by assay-based typing. Samples came from the ongoing ImmuneRACE study (first 160 participants) plus 1,254 subjects from 6 global collaborators. The prospective study material was composed of cDNA or gDNA derived from T cells, B-cell-depleted T cells, or PBMCs.

One collaborating source in Seattle enrolled patients while the patients were actively infected and followed the patients over time throughout the course of disease. Collaborating institutions collected whole blood in K2EDTA tubes following their own protocols. For TCRbeta analysis, collaborators shipped samples as frozen whole blood, isolated PBMCs, or DNA extracted from either of those sample types. General conclusions and limits of the study: The quantity of clinical and demographic metadata differed by source and by participant and was supplied without curation.

TCRbeta CDR3 regions were amplified from genomic DNA by means of the immunoSEQ Assay, a bias-controlled multiplex PCR. In the original analysis: The number of nucleated cells in each sample was estimated by amplification of reference gene primers within the assay. To quantify the absolute abundance of each unique TCRbeta CDR3 rearrangement, sequence reads were collapsed and filtered. For each sample, productive Simpson clonality was calculated as the square root of Simpson's diversity index across productive rearrangements. The table comes from immuneACCESS by way of TCRdb, which keeps in-frame sequences with V and J called. Part of the clones is missing from these tables; in studies checked, under half for an unresolved V gene and the rest for unknown reasons. The D gene and trimming were derived from the DNA, and the V and J assignments and clone size from that table. The sample records approximately 330,000 clones, approximately 90% of which are singletons. The ten top clones hold around 8.9% of the sample.

A remark on this clone: Its antigen specificity is not known. Base qualities are not recorded, but no much larger clone differs from it by a single base.

The sequence came from a young man with COVID-19, enrolled during active disease. Sequenced sample: peripheral blood.

The nucleotide sequence is TGTGCCACCAGTGATGAAGAGCGGGGGGGAAACAATGAGCAGTTCTTC. Its protein product is CATSDEERGGNNEQFF. The rearrangement combines TRBV24-1 with TRBJ2-1, with 10 central nucleotides matching TRBD2. Its CDR3 holds 16 amino acids, cysteine through phenylalanine. Only the CDR3 region is kept as DNA, spanning 48 bases read in frame from base 1. For CDR1 and CDR2, the germline V gene lists KGHDR and SFDVKD. Compared with germline, V lacks 3 bases and J lacks 5 bases; bases without a gene match: 6.